Following are 20 T cell receptor beta chains from one sample sequenced in a study of T-cell memory formation after mild COVID-19. MiXCR, run by TCRdb on the 5' RACE reads, gives a single entry per CDR3 protein. The sample lists about 130,000 distinct CDR3 sequences; roughly 15% were seen once. The sequenced sample consisted of PBMCs or a T cell subset sorted from them (not recorded which). These TCRs come from an adult woman who had mild COVID-19 (a few samples of this study predate the infection). Cell type and time point are not known.

This chain links TRBV5-6 with TRBJ2-5; D is unclear. CDR1 is SGHDT, CDR2 YYEEEE, per germline. With 0 bases removed from V and 5 bases from J, the gap between germline ends came to 14 bases. The length of the CDR3 is 15 residues. The DNA of the CDR3 is TGTGCCAGCAGCTTGGTCCAGACCAAGGCGGAGACCCAGTACTTC. It encodes CASSLVQTKAETQYF. Supplemented by reference TRBV5-6 and TRBJ2-5, the full variable domain reads DAGVTQSPTHLIKTRGQQVTLRCSPKSGHDTVSWYQQALGQGPQFIFQYYEEEERQRGNFPDRFSGHQFPNYSSELNVNALLLGDSALYLCASSLVQTKAETQYFGPGTRLLVL.

In this sample, this clonotype turned up a few times. The rearrangement links TRBV7-2 to TRBJ2-5; 9 bases are shared with TRBD1. CDR3 length: 15 residues. V shed 5 bases and J 3 bases; nucleotides not matched to a gene: 7. The germline gives CDR1 SGHTA, CDR2 FQGNSA. CDR3: CASSVGQGIKETQYF. The CDR3 nucleotides are TGTGCCAGCAGCGTCGGACAGGGGATAAAAGAGACCCAGTACTTC.

The sample holds a few counts of this clonotype. The chain joins TRBV5-6 to TRBJ2-7; a possible D gene is TRBD2 (6 bases). The V end lost 3 bases, the J end lost 5 bases, and 15 bases lay between the germline ends. The germline CDR1 and CDR2 sequences are SGHDT and YYEEEE. CDR3 length equals 14 residues. The CDR3 sequence is CASSWGDLGHEQYF. CDR3 in DNA: TGTGCCAGCAGCTGGGGGGACCTCGGCCACGAGCAGTACTTC.

This clonotype showed up just a few times. This chain joins TRBV18 and TRBJ2-5, with a possible D match to TRBD2 (5 bases). V was shortened by 6 bases and J by 5 bases, with 13 bases between the two germline ends. Germline V CDR1 and CDR2: KGHSH, LQKENI. The CDR3 is made up of 13 amino acids. The DNA for the CDR3 is TGTGCCAGCTCGAGCGGACTGGGGGAGACCCAGTACTTC. Translated: CASSSGLGETQYF.

This clonotype was detected a few times. This chain links TRBV7-3 with TRBJ2-1, with D perhaps given as TRBD1 or TRBD2 (5 bases each). Trimming removed 1 base from V and 6 bases from J, with 7 bases in between. CDR1 and CDR2 from the germline V gene are SGHTA and FQGTGA. There are 13 residues in the CDR3. CDR3 nucleotides: TGTGCCAGCAGCTTAATGAGGGGCAATGAGCAGTTCTTC. It is translated as CASSLMRGNEQFF. The entire variable domain, with the rest obtained from reference TRBV7-3 and TRBJ2-1, is as follows: GAGVSQTPSNKVTEKGKYVELRCDPISGHTALYWYRQSLGQGPEFLIYFQGTGAADDSGLPNDRFFAVRPEGSVSTLKIQRTERGDSAVYLCASSLMRGNEQFFGPGTRLTVL.

This chain links TRBV12-3 or TRBV12-4 with TRBJ2-3; no clear D. The CDR3 has 15 residues. V was cut by 3 bases and J by 3 bases, with 13 bases left in between. The CDR3 DNA is TGTGCCAGCAGTTTTTGGTTGGGTACGACAGATACGCAGTATTTT. Protein: CASSFWLGTTDTQYF.

The rearrangement joins TRBV19 to TRBJ2-3; 14 positions agree with TRBD2. Germline loops: CDR1 LNHDA, CDR2 SQIVND (reference sequence). The V and J ends lost 3 bases and 4 bases, in that order; junction bases with no gene match: 3. There are 16 residues in the CDR3. Here the CDR3 DNA reads TGTGCCAGTAGTATCGGACTAGCGGGAGGTGCAGATACGCAGTATTTT. This encodes CASSIGLAGGADTQYF.

The table lists this clonotype with a few counts. V gene TRBV27 combines with J gene TRBJ1-4, with TRBD1 identical over 9 bases. Germline CDR1 is MNHEY and CDR2 is SMNVEV (reference sequence). V was pared by 3 bases and J by 6 bases, with 5 bases of the junction left unmatched. The CDR3 has 15 amino acids. The DNA of the CDR3 is TGTGCCAGCAGTTTCGGCGGGACAGGGTATGAAAAACTGTTTTTT. Protein product: CASSFGGTGYEKLFF.

J is TRBJ2-1 and V is TRBV20-1; 7 bases map to TRBD2. CDR1 and CDR2 (germline): DFQATT, SNEGSKA (reference sequence). Trimming removed 0 bases from V and 1 base from J; junction bases left unmatched: 0. There are 14 residues in the CDR3. CDR3 sequence: CSARELASYNEQFF. The CDR3 nucleotides are TGCAGTGCTAGAGAACTAGCGTCCTACAATGAGCAGTTCTTC.

This clonotype occurred a few times. The chain recombines TRBV5-1 with TRBJ2-5; D is unresolved. In germline, CDR1 is SGHRS, CDR2 YFSETQ. The V gene lost 0 bases and the J gene lost 3 bases, with 6 bases spanning the gap. This CDR3 contains 13 residues. CDR3 protein: CASSLDTEETQYF. CDR3 sequence (DNA): TGCGCCAGCAGCTTGGATACGGAAGAGACCCAGTACTTC.

This clonotype was picked up many times. The chain is built from TRBV6-5 and TRBJ1-4; 9 positions agree with TRBD1. Germline V gene data show CDR1 as MNHEY and CDR2 as SVGAGI. The CDR3 totals 14 residues. V trimming: 6 bases; J trimming: 5 bases; junction bases outside the gene matches: 4. DNA for the CDR3: TGTGCCAGCAGCCGGGGACAGGGCAATGAAAAACTGTTTTTT. The encoded protein is CASSRGQGNEKLFF.

V gene TRBV9 combines with J gene TRBJ2-2, with D perhaps TRBD1 (7 bases). Per germline, CDR1 SGDLS and CDR2 YYNGEE. The CDR3 has 13 residues. CDR3 loop: CAGGTDNAGELFF. The CDR3 DNA reads TGTGCTGGGGGGACAGACAACGCCGGGGAGCTGTTTTTT.

The CDR3 nucleotides are TGTGCCAGCAGCTTCCACGGTGGGAAAGCTTTCTTT. It specifies CASSFHGGKAFF. The chain links TRBV7-2 to TRBJ1-1; D is undetermined. Trimming stripped 3 bases from V and 9 bases from J, with 11 bases between. Germline V gene data show CDR1 as SGHTA and CDR2 as FQGNSA. This CDR3 is 12 amino acids long.

In this sample, this clonotype turned up a few times. The chain recombines TRBV5-1 with TRBJ1-1, with D tentatively TRBD1 (5 bases). CDR3 length: 13 residues. Germline assignment: CDR1 SGHRS and CDR2 YFSETQ. V was pared by 3 bases and J by 4 bases, with 10 bases between. DNA for the CDR3: TGCGCCAGCAGCTGGCAGGGTATCACTGAAGCTTTCTTT. This codes for CASSWQGITEAFF.

V is TRBV11-2 and J is TRBJ2-3; D is unresolved. Germline V gene sequence: CDR1 SGHAT, CDR2 FQNNGV. Trimming took off 3 bases at V and 0 bases at J, with 13 bases between the two ends. The CDR3 spans 16 residues. The CDR3 loop reads CASSLGTLDSTDTQYF. The CDR3 DNA reads as TGTGCCAGCAGCTTGGGAACTTTAGACAGCACAGATACGCAGTATTTT.

The chain is built from TRBV4-1 and TRBJ1-2; 7 nucleotides match TRBD1. CDR3 size: 14 residues. Germline trimming cut 1 base from V and 8 bases from J; bases unmatched to any gene: 7. Germline lookup yields CDR1 MGHRA and CDR2 YSYEKL. The CDR3 sequence is CASSQGQGNGGYTF. Here the CDR3 DNA reads TGCGCCAGCAGCCAAGGACAGGGTAACGGCGGCTACACCTTC.

The rearrangement uses TRBV5-1 and TRBJ2-7, with D unresolved. In germline, CDR1 is SGHRS, CDR2 YFSETQ. Trimming shortened V by 6 bases and J by 7 bases, and 20 bases separated the two germline ends. This CDR3 has 14 amino acids. For the CDR3, the DNA is TGCGCCAGCACCCCCGACGGTTCATCTGGGGAGCAGTACTTC. Translation: CASTPDGSSGEQYF.

The rearrangement uses TRBV20-1 and TRBJ2-7; a possible D gene is TRBD1 (6 bases). V lost 6 bases to trimming and J lost 4 bases, with 16 bases between them. Germline V gene lookup returns CDR1 DFQATT and CDR2 SNEGSKA (reference sequence). This CDR3 is 13 amino acids long. For the CDR3, the DNA is TGCAGTGCGCTTACAGGGTCTTCGTACGAGCAGTACTTC. Its protein is CSALTGSSYEQYF.

The J gene is TRBJ1-6, the V gene TRBV6-5; D is undetermined. This CDR3 comprises 11 residues. Germline V gives CDR1 MNHEY, CDR2 SVGAGI. V lost 7 bases and J 14 bases, leaving 12 bases between the germline ends. In DNA, the CDR3 is TGTGCCAGCACCGACTCGCGGGCCCTCCACTTT. It specifies CASTDSRALHF.

This clonotype was seen only a few times. The V gene is TRBV9, the J gene TRBJ2-2; no definite D call. CDR1 and CDR2 from the germline V gene are SGDLS and YYNGEE. V lost 4 bases and J 7 bases, leaving 8 bases between the germline ends. This CDR3 contains 12 residues. The CDR3 DNA reads as TGTGCCAGCAGCTTCGACTTCGGGGAGCTGTTTTTT. Translated, it gives CASSFDFGELFF.